The next 20 T cell receptor beta chains were all read from a single sample in a study of blood T cells in healthy people across ages. For the second PCR, which ran for roughly 7 to 11 cycles, a sample-barcoded 5' primer and a J-beta primer mix were used. From the 5' RACE reads, TCRdb called clonotypes with MiXCR, one entry per CDR3 protein. Here the sample spans 980,000 or so distinct CDR3 sequences, around 49% being singletons. The source material was blood. The source is a young man in good health.

As regards this clonotype: An end of the junction differs from the germline gene, which may be a read error. J is TRBJ2-4 and V is TRBV7-9; 7 nucleotides line up with TRBD2. The CDR3 is made up of 13 amino acids. Per germline, CDR1 SEHNR and CDR2 FQNEAQ (reference sequence). CDR3 in DNA: TGTGCCAGCAGCCTAGCGGTCAAAAACATTCAGTACTTC. Protein sequence: CASSLAVKNIQYF.

V and J are TRBV30 and TRBJ2-7, with 11 bases fitting TRBD2. Germline V gene sequence: CDR1 GTSNPN, CDR2 SVGIG (reference sequence). The ends lost 6 bases at V and 3 bases at J; junction bases unmatched: 16. The CDR3 loop spans 17 amino acids. CDR3 sequence (DNA): TGTGCCTGCTTCCCAGCGAGACTAGCGGGGAGATACTACGAGCAGTACTTC. As protein: CACFPARLAGRYYEQYF.

V is TRBV29-1 and J is TRBJ1-2, with 9 bases fitting TRBD1. CDR1 is SQVTM, CDR2 ANQGSEA, per germline. This CDR3 has 13 amino acids. V shed 5 bases and J 8 bases; nucleotides not matched to a gene: 9. The chain's CDR3 is CSVPSGTGNGYTF. The CDR3 bases are TGCAGCGTTCCTTCTGGGACAGGGAACGGCTACACCTTC.

The chain is built from TRBV7-9 and TRBJ2-7; D possibly corresponds to TRBD2 (5 bases). This CDR3 is 14 amino acids long. With 5 bases removed from V and 4 bases from J, the gap between germline ends came to 15 bases. Germline loops: CDR1 SEHNR, CDR2 FQNEAQ (reference sequence). CDR3 DNA sequence: TGTGCCAGCAGCCTTCGGACGGGGAATTACGAGCAGTACTTC. It is translated as CASSLRTGNYEQYF.

Here the CDR3 reads CASSRVQGLNYGYTF. The CDR3 DNA sequence: TGTGCCAGCAGTCGGGTCCAGGGCCTTAACTATGGCTACACCTTC. V gene TRBV12-3 or TRBV12-4 combines with J gene TRBJ1-2; tentative D call: TRBD1 (5 bases). V lost 5 bases and J 1 base, leaving 14 bases between the germline ends. The CDR3 covers 15 residues.

The chain links TRBV28 to TRBJ2-7, with a possible D match to TRBD2 (7 bases). The CDR3 sequence is 15 residues long. Germline CDR1 and CDR2: MDHEN and SYDVKM. Trimming took 6 bases from V and 7 from J, leaving 22 bases between them. CDR3 loop: CASRNVGGGALEQYF. CDR3 nucleotides: TGTGCCAGCAGAAACGTAGGGGGGGGGGCCTTGGAGCAGTACTTC.

The chain couples TRBV29-1 to TRBJ2-7; no clear D gene. Germline CDR1 SQVTM, CDR2 ANQGSEA. Trimming left V 5 bases short and J 2 bases short, with 4 bases between. This CDR3 region has 10 residues. CDR3 amino acids: CSVYAYEQYF. In DNA, the CDR3 is TGCAGCGTTTACGCCTACGAGCAGTACTTC.

This rearrangement joins TRBV4-1 to TRBJ2-5; 8 nucleotides line up with TRBD2. The CDR3 loop spans 14 amino acids. The germline CDR1 and CDR2 sequences are MGHRA and YSYEKL. The J segment lost 5 bases and the V segment lost 2 bases, leaving 4 bases of the junction unmatched. CDR3 DNA sequence: TGCGCCAGCAGCCAATACACGGGGGGGGAGACCCAGTACTTC. Its translation: CASSQYTGGETQYF.

J is TRBJ1-4 and V is TRBV5-1; no clear D gene. The ends were cut back, 0 bases at V and 3 bases at J, with 3 bases in the middle. This CDR3 comprises 13 residues. Germline CDR1 is SGHRS and CDR2 is YFSETQ. The CDR3 protein is CASSLESNEKLFF. The CDR3 region has the DNA TGCGCCAGCAGCTTGGAGTCTAATGAAAAACTGTTTTTT.

This chain connects TRBV29-1 to TRBJ2-3; 8 positions agree with TRBD2. The CDR3 runs 14 residues. The V segment lost 5 bases and the J segment 2 bases; nucleotides outside the gene matches: 6. Germline-derived CDR1 and CDR2 are SQVTM and ANQGSEA. CDR3 DNA: TGCAGCGTTAGGGCGGGGGGCCTCACAGATACGCAGTATTTT. Translated, it gives CSVRAGGLTDTQYF.

This clonotype appeared a single time. The rearrangement joins TRBV4-3 to TRBJ1-1, with D unresolved. The germline gives CDR1 LGHNA, CDR2 YSLEER. The CDR3 consists of 15 residues. The V end was cut by 0 bases, the J end by 4 bases, with 12 bases between. The CDR3 nucleotides read TGCGCCAGCAGCCAAGAGGGAGGGTCTTTCACTGAAGCTTTCTTT. Amino acids: CASSQEGGSFTEAFF.

This clonotype was counted only a few times. The chain carries TRBV7-2 and TRBJ1-1; D is perhaps TRBD1 (6 bases). The CDR3 spans 11 residues. CDR1 and CDR2 (germline): SGHTA, FQGNSA. Trimming removed 6 bases at V and 11 bases at J, with 13 bases between. CDR3 amino acids: CASSSQGFAFF. CDR3 nucleotide sequence: TGTGCCAGCAGTTCACAGGGATTTGCTTTCTTT.

Of note for this clonotype: With a much larger clone just one base away, this may be a read error. The V call is TRBV28, the J call TRBJ1-2; D gene ambiguous. The CDR3 spans 13 residues. CDR1 and CDR2 from the germline V gene are MDHEN and SYDVKM. DNA of the CDR3: TGTACCAGCAGTGCGGACGGGCTCTATGGCTACACCTTC. This sequence encodes CTSSADGLYGYTF.

The V gene is TRBV20-1, the J gene TRBJ2-5; 8 bases match TRBD2. The CDR3 is made up of 14 amino acids. V lost 6 bases and J lost 5; bases outside the gene matches: 11. Germline CDR1 is DFQATT and CDR2 is SNEGSKA (reference sequence). The CDR3 DNA is TGCAGTGCCGAACCGGGACTAGAAGTCGAGACCCAGTACTTC. This codes for CSAEPGLEVETQYF.

The rearrangement joins TRBV20-1 to TRBJ2-7; the D call may be TRBD1 or TRBD2 (5 bases each). The CDR3 sequence is 17 residues long. The V gene lost 3 bases and the J gene lost 7 bases, with 28 bases spanning the gap. Germline V lookup: CDR1 DFQATT, CDR2 SNEGSKA (reference sequence). CDR3 in DNA: TGCAGTGCTAGTTTTAGGGGACCGGGGACCCTAATGGGGGAGCAGTACTTC. Protein product: CSASFRGPGTLMGEQYF.

For this clonotype: Just one base apart from a much larger clone, this may be a read error. The chain uses TRBV21-1 and TRBJ2-3; the table assigns TRBD1, which was not confirmed against the DNA. TRBV21-1 represents a pseudogene. This CDR3 contains 20 residues. CDR3 nucleotides: TGTGCCAGCAGCAAACAACTGGACAGGGACCACCCTCATTTCACAGATACGCGGTATTTT. This codes for CASSKQLDRDHPHFTDTRYF.

This clonotype was observed a handful of times. The chain couples TRBV6-5 to TRBJ2-3, with no clear D. The CDR3 consists of 15 residues. V lost 9 bases to trimming and J lost 3 bases, with 19 bases between them. CDR1 is MNHEY and CDR2 is SVGAGI in the germline V gene. In DNA form, the CDR3 reads TGTGCCAGTTCAACCCTCGGGCCACTTACAGATACGCAGTATTTT. Amino acids: CASSTLGPLTDTQYF.

This clonotype was found a few times. CDR3 amino acids: CATSDFERTGSAEKLFF. As DNA, the CDR3 is TGTGCCACCAGTGATTTCGAAAGGACAGGGTCTGCTGAAAAACTGTTTTTT. The chain joins TRBV24-1 to TRBJ1-4; 8 bases map to TRBD1. The CDR3 is made up of 17 amino acids. V gave up 1 base and J gave up 7 bases; unmatched junction bases: 10. Looked up from germline, CDR1 is KGHDR and CDR2 is SFDVKD.

The CDR3 DNA reads as TGTGCCACCAGTGATTTCGGCGGCTATGGCTACACCTTC. This sequence encodes CATSDFGGYGYTF. The chain links TRBV24-1 to TRBJ1-2, with D unclear. Per the germline V gene, CDR1 is KGHDR and CDR2 is SFDVKD. V was cut by 1 base and J by 4 bases, with 6 bases left in between. CDR3 length: 13 residues.

This clonotype was observed at least ten times. This sequence joins TRBV7-2 and TRBJ2-7; D unresolved. Looked up from germline, CDR1 is SGHTA and CDR2 is FQGNSA. The V gene lost 4 bases and the J gene lost 3 bases, with 16 bases spanning the gap. The CDR3 consists of 15 residues. The CDR3: CASSSEPVGSYEQYF. DNA of the CDR3: TGTGCCAGCAGCTCCGAACCTGTCGGTAGCTACGAGCAGTACTTC.